The 11 T cell receptor beta chains below come from one sample, sequenced in a study of glioma-infiltrating T cells (dated by TCRdb to about 2016). The sample was run on an Illumina MiSeq. TCR alpha and beta CDR3 regions were amplified with the iRepertoire nested amplicon-rescue multiplex PCR (arm-PCR) platform from RNA. TCRdb itself trimmed the public reads at Q25 with fastp, ran MiXCR and retained productive beta chains. One record per CDR3 amino acid sequence lists the most common genes and DNA. The sample has tens of thousands of distinct CDR3 sequences on record, less than 30% of them singletons. In total, the top ten clones hold about 6.6% of the sample. Sequenced material: glioma tissue, nonneoplastic brain tissue, or PBMCs (not recorded which). These receptors came from a human donor with low-grade glioma or glioblastoma, undergoing nonglioma brain surgery, or in good health (not recorded which).

J is TRBJ2-7 and V is TRBV6-9; D is ambiguous. CDR1 and CDR2 from the germline V gene are MNHGY and SVAAGI. The V and J ends lost 5 bases and 7 bases respectively, with 9 bases between them. The CDR3 has 11 amino acids. This CDR3 is CASSVIEEQYF. CDR3 sequence (DNA): TGTGCCAGCAGTGTAATCGAAGAGCAGTACTTC.

This clonotype appeared many times. The J gene is TRBJ2-1, the V gene TRBV2, with D perhaps TRBD1 or TRBD2 (5 bases each). V lost 4 bases and J lost 6, with 16 bases in between. This CDR3 region has 15 residues. Germline V gene data show CDR1 as SNHLY and CDR2 as FYNNEI. The CDR3 is CASSGQGRGGNEQFF. For the CDR3, the DNA is TGTGCCAGCAGTGGGCAGGGAAGAGGAGGCAATGAGCAGTTCTTC.

This clonotype occurred many times. This sequence joins TRBV19 and TRBJ1-5; TRBD1 aligns across 7 bases. The CDR3 sequence is 15 residues long. Germline V gives CDR1 LNHDA, CDR2 SQIVND (reference sequence). The V and J ends lost 3 bases and 6 bases, in that order; junction bases with no gene match: 8. The CDR3: CASSIRQGSGQPQHF. Written as DNA, the CDR3 is TGTGCCAGTAGTATCCGACAGGGAAGCGGTCAGCCCCAGCATTTT.

This sequence joins TRBV7-9 and TRBJ2-6, with unresolved D. Germline lookup yields CDR1 SEHNR and CDR2 FQNEAQ (reference sequence). CDR3 length equals 15 residues. Deletions cut 5 bases from V and 9 bases from J, with 17 bases between. The CDR3 DNA sequence: TGTGCCAGCAGCCACTACAAACCGGGCCACAACGTCCTGACTTTC. The encoded protein is CASSHYKPGHNVLTF.

This clonotype was found many times. The CDR3 region is CASSLAILAGGTDTQYF. In DNA, the CDR3 is TGCGCCAGCAGCTTGGCAATACTAGCGGGGGGCACAGATACGCAGTATTTT. V usage is TRBV5-1 and J usage is TRBJ2-3, with 11 bases matching TRBD2. Losses at the gene ends were 0 bases for V and 1 base for J; bases not matched to a gene: 4. This CDR3 contains 17 residues. Germline loops: CDR1 SGHRS, CDR2 YFSETQ.

Turning to this clonotype: One junction end does not reproduce the germline sequence, and a read error may be involved. This chain connects TRBV12-3 or TRBV12-4 to TRBJ2-7; D might be TRBD1 or TRBD2, each matching 5 bases. This CDR3 is built from 12 residues. CDR3 sequence reads: CASSLWGYEQHF. For the CDR3, the DNA is TGTGCCAGCAGTTTATGGGGGTACGAGCAGCACTTC.

The rearrangement uses TRBV14 and TRBJ2-4; D may be TRBD2 (6 bases). CDR1 SGHDN and CDR2 FVKESK come from the germline V gene. The CDR3 sequence is 19 residues long. Trimming shortened V by 1 base and J by 0 bases, and 19 bases separated the two germline ends. The CDR3 region is CASSQVIGLAKLAKNIQYF. The CDR3 coding sequence is TGTGCCAGCAGCCAAGTTATAGGGCTAGCGAAACTAGCCAAAAACATTCAGTACTTC. Looking up the rest from reference TRBV14 and TRBJ2-4 gives the full variable domain: EAGVTQFPSHSVIEKGQTVTLRCDPISGHDNLYWYRRVMGKEIKFLLHFVKESKQDESGMPNNRFLAERTGGTYSTLKVQPAELEDSGVYFCASSQVIGLAKLAKNIQYFGAGTRLSVL.

Regarding this clonotype: A read error is possible here, since a much larger clone lies one base away. The chain joins TRBV6-2 or TRBV6-3 to TRBJ2-7, with TRBD2 identical over 8 bases. J lost 3 bases, V lost 5 bases, and 9 bases had no gene match. The CDR3 sequence is 15 residues long. Per germline, CDR1 MNHEY and CDR2 SVGEGT. The CDR3 is CASSTLSGTLYEQYF. CDR3 coding DNA: TGTGCCAGCAGTACCCTTAGCGGGACCCTCTACGAGCAGTACTTC.

In regard to this clonotype: A read error may be the cause here, since a much bigger clone is one base away. The chain links TRBV7-2 to TRBJ2-3; the match to TRBD2 covers 8 bases. CDR3 length: 15 amino acids. The ends lost 2 bases at V and 1 base at J; junction bases unmatched: 2. From germline, CDR1 is SGHTA and CDR2 FQGNSA. CDR3 protein: CASSLRRGGTDTQYF. CDR3 in DNA: TGTGCCAGCAGCTTACGGCGGGGGGGCACAGATACGCAGTATTTT.

In its sample, this clonotype was seen many times. The gene calls are TRBV6-1 and TRBJ2-5; D possibly corresponds to TRBD2 (6 bases). CDR3 length equals 14 residues. The ends were cut back, 5 bases at V and 2 bases at J, with 12 bases in the middle. In germline, CDR1 is MNHNS, CDR2 SASEGT. In DNA, the CDR3 is TGTGCCAGCAGTCCCCGTGGGGGGCAAGAGACCCAGTACTTC. Its protein is CASSPRGGQETQYF.

This clonotype was detected many times. The gene calls are TRBV2 and TRBJ1-1; D possibly corresponds to TRBD1 (6 bases). Germline V lookup: CDR1 SNHLY, CDR2 FYNNEI. V was trimmed by 4 bases and J by 5 bases, leaving 11 bases between them. This CDR3 has 13 residues. The CDR3 loop is CASSGQGLTEAFF. The DNA of the CDR3 is TGTGCCAGCAGTGGGCAGGGGTTGACTGAAGCTTTCTTT. Full variable domain (remainder filled in from reference TRBV2 and TRBJ1-1): EPEVTQTPSHQVTQMGQEVILRCVPISNHLYFYWYRQILGQKVEFLVSFYNNEISEKSEIFDDQFSVERPDGSNFTLKIRSTKLEDSAMYFCASSGQGLTEAFFGQGTRLTVV.